This T cell receptor (beta chain) was observed in a study of shared T cell receptors in the human thymus. TCRdb keeps only in-frame clones here, not all; method: immunoSEQ multiplex PCR. Among about 660,000 clones listed, 70% to 90% were seen once. This same sample was also part of a study on human thymus T cells. Per that paper: Having surgery to correct congenital heart defects, healthy Finnish infants acted as the donors. Resections were taken during corrective heart surgery, and the thymus tissue came from these. Repertoires sampled from thymus and blood appeared biased in V and J gene usage. What related research reported was that thymic repertoires overlapped highly among unrelated individuals.

The sample consisted of thymocytes. The TCR sequence derives from a boy under three years old with a congenital heart defect.

As DNA, the CDR3 is TGTGCCAGCAGCACGCGGGAGGGCACAGATACGCAGTATTTT. Translating it yields CASSTREGTDTQYF. The chain uses TRBV7-2 and TRBJ2-3; 8 bases fit TRBD2. Looked up from germline, CDR1 is SGHTA and CDR2 is FQGNSA. Trimming at V came to 5 bases and at J to 1 base, leaving 2 bases not matched to a gene. The CDR3 totals 14 residues.